These 2 T cell receptor beta chains originate from one sample sequenced in a study of early T cells in non-severe SARS-CoV-2 infection. TCRdb re-derived calls from the 5' RACE reads in MiXCR, one entry per CDR3 protein. This table holds tens of thousands of distinct CDR3 sequences, around 6.5% found once. The sample was whole blood, taken at baseline. These receptors originate from an adult who was a healthcare worker with PCR-confirmed SARS-CoV-2 infection or an uninfected control (not recorded which).

The sample holds a few counts of this clonotype. The chain has TRBV6-6 and TRBJ2-7; D is tentatively TRBD1 or TRBD2 (6 bases each). With 7 bases removed from V and 1 base from J, the gap between germline ends came to 17 bases. The V gene's germline CDR1 is MNHNY and CDR2 SVGAGI (reference sequence). CDR3 length: 15 amino acids. CDR3 sequence (DNA): TGTGCCAGCATCCCCGGGACGGGGGCTTCCTACGAGCAGTACTTC. Residues: CASIPGTGASYEQYF.

This clonotype was recorded many times. The chain carries TRBV2 and TRBJ1-5, with TRBD1 as a possible D gene (5 bases). Germline CDR1 SNHLY, CDR2 FYNNEI. The CDR3 has 15 residues. Trimming cost V 6 bases and J 0 bases, with 12 bases left between them. This chain's CDR3 is CASRIGTDSNQPQHF. The CDR3 nucleotides read TGTGCCAGCAGAATCGGGACCGATAGCAATCAGCCCCAGCATTTT.